A selection of T cell receptor beta chains follows, all from one sample in a study of sequential checkpoint blockade in melanoma. TCRdb keeps only in-frame clones here, not all; method: immunoSEQ multiplex PCR. This table has 20,000 or so clones, about two thirds appearing once. Sequences were derived from CD8+ T cells sorted from blood (inferred from file names), sampled from a patient given nivolumab and ipilimumab in sequence. Receptors were obtained from a human donor with melanoma. The CDR3 runs from the conserved cysteine through the conserved F or W. The order of the fields is J gene, D gene, V gene, clone size, CDR3 protein, CDR3 DNA. D genes are given only for firm matches. A row's size may be missing; if present it is once, few, many or a size class.

TRBJ2-6 | TRBD2 | TRBV7-2 | NA | CASSLDASGGSGANVLTF | TGTGCCAGCAGCTTAGATGCTAGCGGTGGCTCTGGGGCCAACGTCCTGACTTTC
TRBJ2-1 | NA | TRBV9 | NA | CASGIPEQGPNEQFF | TGTGCCAGCGGTATACCTGAACAGGGTCCCAATGAGCAGTTCTTC
TRBJ2-5 | NA | TRBV30 | NA | CAWNHSAKVAEVKTQYF | TGTGCCTGGAACCACTCGGCTAAGGTCGCGGAAGTAAAGACCCAGTACTTC
TRBJ2-7 | NA | TRBV29-1 | NA | CSVEVPVSYEQYF | TGCAGCGTTGAAGTACCGGTGTCCTACGAGCAGTACTTC
TRBJ1-3 | TRBD1 | TRBV7-9 | NA | CASSSQGGRIPGNTIYF | TGTGCCAGCAGCTCACAGGGGGGGCGGATTCCTGGAAACACCATATATTTT
TRBJ2-7 | TRBD2 | TRBV19 | NA | CASSSRALAAAYEQYF | TGTGCCAGTAGTTCACGGGCACTAGCGGCCGCCTACGAGCAGTACTTC
TRBJ2-7 | NA | TRBV12-5 | NA | CASGLGVGKQGYEQYF | TGTGCTAGTGGTTTGGGGGTTGGGAAACAGGGCTACGAGCAGTACTTC
TRBJ2-7 | NA | TRBV27 | NA | CASSLTGGSSYEQYF | TGTGCCAGCAGTTTGACAGGCGGAAGCTCCTACGAGCAGTACTTC
TRBJ2-6 | TRBD1 | TRBV5-5 | NA | CASSLLDRGVSGANVLTF | TGTGCCAGCAGCTTGTTGGACAGGGGAGTATCTGGGGCCAACGTCCTGACTTTC
TRBJ2-7 | TRBD1 | TRBV6-6 | NA | CASSHSDRFYEQYF | TGTGCCAGCAGTCACTCGGACAGGTTCTACGAGCAGTACTTC
TRBJ2-7 | TRBD2 | TRBV10-2 | NA | CASSGATSGPYEQYF | TGTGCCAGCAGCGGCGCGACTAGCGGGCCGTACGAGCAGTACTTC
TRBJ2-6 | NA | TRBV6-6 | few | CASSDNSGANVLTF | TGTGCCAGCAGTGACAACTCTGGGGCCAACGTCCTGACTTTC
TRBJ2-7 | NA | TRBV15 | NA | CATSRPGSYEQYF | TGTGCCACCAGCAGACCGGGCTCCTACGAGCAGTACTTC
TRBJ1-2 | TRBD1 | TRBV19 | NA | CASTMTGVYSFYGYTF | TGTGCCAGTACCATGACAGGGGTTTATTCGTTCTATGGCTACACCTTC